These T cell receptor beta chains were read from a single sample in a study of CD8 T cells in ankylosing spondylitis. Using its own MiXCR run on the 5' RACE reads, TCRdb lists one record per CDR3 protein. The table lists about 450,000 distinct CDR3 sequences, 25% to 30% of them singletons. The specimen sequenced was blood, either unsorted or a sorted T cell fraction (not recorded which). All receptors come from a male donor with ankylosing spondylitis. Each CDR3 is given with its conserved first and last residue. Fields, in order: J gene, V gene, CDR3 protein.

TRBJ2-1,TRBV29-1,CSVETYRGAYNEQFF
TRBJ2-1,TRBV11-2,CASSLTLAEPYNEQFF
TRBJ1-4,TRBV20-1,CSAREDRVGEKLFF
TRBJ1-5,TRBV6-5,CASSYSVRGAGNQPQHF
TRBJ1-5,TRBV19,CASGDRHVGQPQHF
TRBJ2-5,TRBV20-1,CSARGGLAGTLQETQYF
TRBJ1-1,TRBV12-3/TRBV12-4,CASSFGQGLEAFF
TRBJ1-1,TRBV12-3/TRBV12-4,CASTNVRGTGVRTEAFF
TRBJ2-1,TRBV11-3,CASSLGLAIPYNEQFF
TRBJ2-5,TRBV15,CATSRDRDSQETQYF
TRBJ2-1,TRBV30,CAWSYGREVDNEQFF
TRBJ2-2,TRBV20-1,CSARVPANGRTGELFF
TRBJ1-1,TRBV5-1,CASSLSDSSEAFF
TRBJ2-3,TRBV5-1,CASTPRADSTDTQYF
TRBJ2-3,TRBV11-2,CASSPGTSSHTQYF
TRBJ1-1,TRBV19,CASSIGTGTGGTEAFF
TRBJ2-1,TRBV18,CASSPPKTRGGPTERNEQFF
TRBJ1-1,TRBV5-6,CASSFFSPGRNTEAFF
TRBJ2-1,TRBV20-1,CSARDDSWRKSSYNEQFF
TRBJ1-1,TRBV3-1,CASCQPGQGVKAFF
TRBJ1-1,TRBV7-9,CASSPTGRGTEAFF
TRBJ2-5,TRBV5-5,CASSPKETQYF
TRBJ2-1,TRBV5-1,CASSLEAYHNEQFF
TRBJ2-5,TRBV24-1,CATSDLATGFSETQYF
TRBJ2-7,TRBV27,CASSLTGGIYEQYF
TRBJ2-2,TRBV7-2,CAASELLTGELFF
TRBJ1-3,TRBV24-1,CATSDNRNTIYF
TRBJ1-2,TRBV6-1,CASSPWGHNYGYTF
TRBJ2-1,TRBV5-1,CASSGYRGNEQFF
TRBJ2-3,TRBV12-3/TRBV12-4,CASSPGLGGTQYF
TRBJ1-4,TRBV6-1,CASTQTGKDEKLFF
TRBJ2-2,TRBV7-2,CASSARGWNTGELFF
TRBJ2-1,TRBV24-1,CATSDLREGYNEQFF
TRBJ1-5,TRBV20-1,CSAIKGDPRSPQHF
TRBJ1-5,TRBV4-1,CASSQEMGQGATSNQPQHF
TRBJ1-5,TRBV5-1,CASSINYPGPQHF